This entry lists 22 T cell receptor beta chains sequenced from one sample in a study of cytomegalovirus exposure and HLA in healthy donors. Profiled with immunoSEQ multiplex PCR; TCRdb holds only in-frame clones, not every one. The sample contains fewer than 250,000 clones, over 75% of which appear only once. The sequenced sample was PBMCs. The receptors shown here come from a woman aged 18-30 years in good health and CMV-seropositive.

The chain carries TRBV6-5 and TRBJ1-2; D might be TRBD1 (5 bases). Trimming removed 5 bases from V and 5 bases from J, with 9 bases in between. The germline CDR1 and CDR2 sequences are MNHEY and SVGAGI. The CDR3 spans 12 residues. The CDR3 spells CASSPRQYGYTF. The CDR3 DNA reads as TGTGCCAGCAGTCCCCGACAGTATGGCTACACCTTC.

CDR3 sequence: CATSRDQAGQATNEKLFF. As DNA, the CDR3 is TGTGCCACCAGCAGAGATCAAGCAGGGCAGGCAACTAATGAAAAACTGTTTTTT. V gene TRBV15 combines with J gene TRBJ1-4; possibly TRBD1 for D (5 bases). This CDR3 comprises 18 residues. V dropped 0 bases and J dropped 0 bases, with 14 bases sitting between them. Germline V gene data show CDR1 as LNHNV and CDR2 as YYDKDF (reference sequence).

The chain uses TRBV6-5 and TRBJ2-7; a weak D match, TRBD1 (6 bases). The length of the CDR3 is 13 residues. Germline loops: CDR1 MNHEY, CDR2 SVGAGI. Trimming removed 11 bases at V and 2 bases at J, with 16 bases between. The chain's CDR3 is CASGPGQPYEQYF. The CDR3 nucleotides are TGTGCCTCCGGACCCGGACAGCCCTACGAGCAGTACTTC.

This chain links TRBV4-1 with TRBJ2-1, with 11 bases lining up with TRBD2. Germline V gives CDR1 MGHRA, CDR2 YSYEKL. The CDR3 spans 15 residues. V gave up 4 bases and J gave up 7 bases; unmatched junction bases: 6. CDR3 DNA sequence: TGCGCCAGCAGCCTACTAGCGGGAGTGCGGAATGAGCAGTTCTTC. It codes for CASSLLAGVRNEQFF.

The chain uses TRBV5-4 and TRBJ1-2; TRBD1 is a possible D gene (5 bases). Germline V gene sequence: CDR1 SGHNT, CDR2 YYREEE (reference sequence). V was trimmed by 0 bases and J by 3 bases, leaving 12 bases between them. The CDR3 spans 15 residues. CDR3 amino acids: CASSLDSWGDYGYTF. For the CDR3, the DNA is TGTGCCAGCAGCTTGGACTCGTGGGGGGACTATGGCTACACCTTC.

This chain links TRBV30 with TRBJ1-3, with TRBD1 as a possible D gene (6 bases). The CDR3 runs 13 residues. Germline V gene lookup returns CDR1 GTSNPN and CDR2 SVGIG (reference sequence). The V end lost 3 bases, the J end lost 2 bases, and 8 bases lay between the germline ends. The CDR3 is CAWSRGAGNTIYF. For the CDR3, the DNA is TGTGCCTGGAGCAGGGGAGCTGGAAACACCATATATTTT.

The chain uses TRBV4-1 and TRBJ2-7; D is uncertain. Germline CDR1 MGHRA, CDR2 YSYEKL. CDR3 size: 14 residues. Trimming shortened V by 4 bases and J by 3 bases, and 13 bases separated the two germline ends. For the CDR3, the DNA is TGCGCCAGCAGCCCTCCTGGGCAAAACTACGAGCAGTACTTC. Protein product: CASSPPGQNYEQYF.

The V and J genes are TRBV7-9 and TRBJ1-2; D is perhaps TRBD1 (5 bases). Trimming shortened V by 5 bases and J by 0 bases, and 10 bases separated the two germline ends. The CDR3 loop spans 14 amino acids. Germline lookup yields CDR1 SEHNR and CDR2 FQNEAQ (reference sequence). Written as DNA, the CDR3 is TGTGCCAGCAGCCCCGGGGGGTCTAACTATGGCTACACCTTC. It specifies CASSPGGSNYGYTF.

This CDR3 reads CSVEDVAGGPSYEQFF. The CDR3 bases are TGCAGCGTTGAAGATGTGGCGGGAGGGCCTAGCTATGAGCAGTTCTTC. J is TRBJ2-1 and V is TRBV29-1, with 9 bases fitting TRBD2. The junction had 11 bases not matched to a gene; V was cut back by 0 bases and J by 8 bases. The CDR3 loop spans 16 amino acids. Germline CDR1 reads SQVTM; CDR2 reads ANQGSEA.

This clone came up many times. V usage is TRBV29-1 and J usage is TRBJ2-1; tentative D call: TRBD1 (7 bases). This CDR3 spans 11 amino acids. Germline V gene data show CDR1 as SQVTM and CDR2 as ANQGSEA. The chain's CDR3 is CTNRGGNEQFF. The CDR3 DNA sequence: TGCACCAACAGGGGAGGCAATGAGCAGTTCTTC.

The V and J genes are TRBV5-4 and TRBJ2-5, with 9 bases that match TRBD1. V was clipped by 6 bases and J by 0 bases; unmatched bases: 9. Germline assignment: CDR1 SGHNT and CDR2 YYREEE (reference sequence). The CDR3 is 16 amino acids. This CDR3 reads CASTSPGQGYQETQYF. The CDR3, as DNA: TGTGCCAGCACCTCCCCGGGACAGGGTTACCAAGAGACCCAGTACTTC.

The rearrangement links TRBV5-1 to TRBJ2-3; 9 nucleotides line up with TRBD2. Germline V gene lookup returns CDR1 SGHRS and CDR2 YFSETQ. V was pared by 0 bases and J by 3 bases, with 2 bases of the junction left unmatched. The CDR3 has 15 residues. In nucleotides, the CDR3 is TGCGCCAGCAGCTTGGGACTAGCGGTTACAGATACGCAGTATTTT. It translates to CASSLGLAVTDTQYF.

The sample holds one count of this clone. This chain connects TRBV6-5 to TRBJ2-7, with TRBD1 matching over 9 bases. Trimming removed 8 bases from V and 4 bases from J; junction bases left unmatched: 3. The CDR3 loop spans 12 amino acids. Germline CDR1 reads MNHEY; CDR2 reads SVGAGI. This CDR3 reads CASGTGLYEQYF. The CDR3 DNA reads TGTGCCAGCGGGACAGGGCTGTACGAGCAGTACTTC.

The rearrangement uses TRBV4-1 and TRBJ2-6, with 11 bases identical to TRBD1. CDR1 MGHRA and CDR2 YSYEKL come from the germline V gene. Trimming took 3 bases from V and 3 from J; bases not matched to a gene: 7. CDR3 length equals 18 residues. Here the CDR3 reads CASSQMGQGGFGANVLTF. The CDR3 region has the DNA TGCGCCAGCAGCCAGATGGGACAGGGGGGTTTTGGGGCCAACGTCCTGACTTTC.

The chain joins TRBV2 to TRBJ1-1; a possible D gene is TRBD1 (5 bases). Germline CDR1 and CDR2: SNHLY and FYNNEI. V dropped 2 bases and J dropped 10 bases, with 14 bases sitting between them. The CDR3 covers 13 residues. CDR3 in amino acids: CASSELLRQGAFF. The CDR3 bases are TGTGCCAGCAGTGAACTATTACGGCAGGGAGCTTTCTTT. Variable domain in full (rest from reference TRBV2 and TRBJ1-1): EPEVTQTPSHQVTQMGQEVILRCVPISNHLYFYWYRQILGQKVEFLVSFYNNEISEKSEIFDDQFSVERPDGSNFTLKIRSTKLEDSAMYFCASSELLRQGAFFGQGTRLTVV.

This chain joins TRBV10-3 and TRBJ2-7, with 10 bases matching TRBD2. V lost 5 bases, J lost 0 bases, and 7 bases stayed unmatched. Per germline, CDR1 ENHRY and CDR2 SYGVKD. CDR3 size: 16 residues. The CDR3 DNA is TGTGCCATCAGTCCAACTCTAGCGGGAGTCTCCTACGAGCAGTACTTC. It encodes CAISPTLAGVSYEQYF.

The chain links TRBV27 to TRBJ2-7; 8 bases are shared with TRBD2. J was trimmed by 5 bases and V by 5 bases; bases with no gene match: 8. The germline CDR1 and CDR2 sequences are MNHEY and SMNVEV (reference sequence). This CDR3 is built from 14 residues. The CDR3 here is CASSTREGRDEQYF. The CDR3 DNA follows: TGTGCCAGCAGTACCCGGGAGGGTCGGGACGAGCAGTACTTC.

The J gene is TRBJ1-5, the V gene TRBV6-1, with 8 bases identical to TRBD1. The ends lost 6 bases at V and 4 bases at J; junction bases unmatched: 8. Germline V gene sequence: CDR1 MNHNS, CDR2 SASEGT. The CDR3 covers 15 residues. The CDR3 here is CASRERDRINQPQHF. In DNA form, the CDR3 reads TGTGCCAGCAGGGAGAGGGACAGGATAAATCAGCCCCAGCATTTT.

CDR3 nucleotides: TGTGCCAGCAGCTTGACAGGGCCCCCCTACGAGCAGTACTTC. Translation: CASSLTGPPYEQYF. The chain combines TRBV5-5 with TRBJ2-7; D may be TRBD1 (6 bases). This CDR3 is built from 14 residues. CDR1 is SGHKS and CDR2 is YYEKEE in the germline V gene (reference sequence). Deletions cut 1 base from V and 2 bases from J, with 10 bases between.

This chain joins TRBV6-1 and TRBJ2-2; 10 bases map to TRBD1. CDR1 and CDR2 (germline): MNHNS, SASEGT. V gave up 2 bases and J gave up 6 bases; unmatched junction bases: 12. The CDR3 extends over 18 amino acids. The CDR3, as DNA: TGTGCCAGCAGTGAAAAATTCGCGGGACAGGGGACCGCCGGGGAGCTGTTTTTT. Its protein product is CASSEKFAGQGTAGELFF.

This rearrangement joins TRBV9 to TRBJ1-3; tentative D call: TRBD1 (5 bases). Between the trimmed V and J ends, which lost 7 bases and 4 bases, there was a span of 15 bases. This CDR3 contains 14 residues. Per the germline V gene, CDR1 is SGDLS and CDR2 is YYNGEE. The CDR3 region is CASDHGTFGNTIYF. CDR3 nucleotides: TGTGCCAGCGACCACGGGACTTTCGGAAACACCATATATTTT.

CDR3 bases: TGTGCCATCAGTGTGCGGGACTTGGGCGAGCAGTACTTC. Protein product: CAISVRDLGEQYF. This rearrangement joins TRBV10-3 to TRBJ2-7, with D possibly being TRBD2 (6 bases). Trimming removed 4 bases from V and 6 bases from J, with 13 bases in between. The CDR3 spans 13 residues. Germline V lookup: CDR1 ENHRY, CDR2 SYGVKD.